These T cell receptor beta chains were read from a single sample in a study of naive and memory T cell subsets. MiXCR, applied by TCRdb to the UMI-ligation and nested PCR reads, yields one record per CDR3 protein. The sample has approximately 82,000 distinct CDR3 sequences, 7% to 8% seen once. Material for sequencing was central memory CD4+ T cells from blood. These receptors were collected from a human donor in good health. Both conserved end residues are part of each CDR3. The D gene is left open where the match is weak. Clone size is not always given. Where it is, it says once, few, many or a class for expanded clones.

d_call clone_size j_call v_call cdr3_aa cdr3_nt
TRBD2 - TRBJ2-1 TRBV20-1 CSARAHQKGGIAGGHASYNEQFF TGCAGTGCTAGAGCACATCAGAAAGGGGGAATAGCGGGGGGCCATGCGTCCTACAATGAGCAGTTCTTC
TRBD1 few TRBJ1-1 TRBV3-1 CASRDSEWGGTEAFF TGTGCCAGCCGGGACAGCGAATGGGGGGGCACTGAAGCTTTCTTT
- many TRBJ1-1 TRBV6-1 CASRRVSNTEAFF TGTGCCAGCAGGAGGGTGTCGAACACTGAAGCTTTCTTT
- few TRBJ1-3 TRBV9 CASSLGDNGRNTIYF TGTGCCAGCAGCCTTGGGGACAATGGGAGAAACACCATATATTTT
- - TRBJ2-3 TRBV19 CASSITTSNRGADTQYF TGTGCCAGTAGTATAACAACTAGCAATCGTGGCGCAGATACGCAGTATTTT
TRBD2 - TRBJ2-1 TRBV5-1 CASSSSGLAGEVEQFF TGCGCCAGCAGCTCCTCCGGACTAGCGGGAGAGGTGGAGCAGTTCTTC
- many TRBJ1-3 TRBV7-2 CASSFDRSSGNTIYF TGTGCCAGCAGCTTTGACAGAAGCTCTGGAAACACCATATATTTT
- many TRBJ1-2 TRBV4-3 CASSQDRGLYGYTF TGCGCCAGCAGCCAAGACAGGGGTTTATATGGCTACACCTTC
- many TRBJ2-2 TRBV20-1 CSARPLGRGGETGELFF TGCAGTGCTAGGCCCCTAGGGCGGGGCGGGGAAACCGGGGAGCTGTTTTTT
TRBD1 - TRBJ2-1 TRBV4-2 CASSPWDSNNEQFF TGTGCCAGCAGCCCGTGGGACAGTAACAATGAGCAGTTCTTC
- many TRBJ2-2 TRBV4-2 CASSQAALTGELFF TGTGCCAGCAGCCAAGCAGCCCTCACCGGGGAGCTGTTTTTT
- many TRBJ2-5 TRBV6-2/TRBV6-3 CASSYPGTGSETQYF TGTGCCAGCAGTTACCCTGGGACGGGCAGCGAGACCCAGTACTTC
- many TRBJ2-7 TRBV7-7 CASSPGTISYEQYF TGTGCTAGCAGCCCCGGGACCATCTCCTACGAGCAGTACTTC
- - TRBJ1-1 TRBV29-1 CSVDSGTTTEAFF TGCAGCGTTGATTCCGGGACGACCACTGAAGCTTTCTTT
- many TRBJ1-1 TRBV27 CASGSRGAEAFF TGTGCCAGCGGGAGCAGAGGCGCTGAAGCTTTCTTT
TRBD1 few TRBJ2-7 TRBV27 CASSLTGVKSSYEQYF TGTGCCAGCAGTCTCACAGGGGTGAAGAGCTCCTACGAGCAGTACTTC
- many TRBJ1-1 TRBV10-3 CAISADGQNTEAFF TGTGCCATCAGTGCAGACGGACAGAACACTGAAGCTTTCTTT
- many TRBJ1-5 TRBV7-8 CASSLVENSNQPQHF TGTGCCAGCAGCTTAGTGGAAAATAGCAATCAGCCCCAGCATTTT
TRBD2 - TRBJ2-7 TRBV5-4 CASSSGLAPNEQYF TGTGCCAGCAGTTCAGGACTAGCCCCAAACGAGCAGTACTTC
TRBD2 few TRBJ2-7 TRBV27 CASSSPTSGSYEQYF TGTGCCAGCAGTTCCCCGACTAGCGGGAGTTACGAGCAGTACTTC
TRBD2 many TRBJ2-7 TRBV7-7 CASSQGLAGYEQYF TGTGCCAGCAGCCAGGGACTAGCGGGCTACGAGCAGTACTTC
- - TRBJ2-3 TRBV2 CASRATGLGTDTQYF TGTGCCAGCAGAGCCACAGGGCTGGGCACAGATACGCAGTATTTT
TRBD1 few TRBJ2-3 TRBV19 CASSPSDRTFRDTQYF TGTGCCAGTAGTCCCTCGGACAGGACCTTCCGGGATACGCAGTATTTT
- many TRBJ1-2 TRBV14 CASSQDPAGNYGYTF TGTGCCAGCAGCCAAGATCCGGCAGGGAACTATGGCTACACCTTC
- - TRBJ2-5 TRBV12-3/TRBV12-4 CASSPPVGLETQYF TGTGCCAGCAGCCCGCCGGTAGGGCTAGAGACCCAGTACTTC